A selection of T cell receptor beta chains follows, all from one sample in a study of blood T cell repertoires in COVID-19. TCRdb's table, derived via immunoSEQ multiplex PCR, lists solely in-frame clones and lacks some. The table lists just under 95,000 clones, over 70% of them singletons, with roughly 19% in the top ten. The sample was peripheral blood. Receptor source: a human donor in a cohort sampled during active COVID-19. Each CDR3 is given with its conserved first and last residue. A D gene is named only where the DNA matches it firmly. Part of the rows lack a size; the others show once, few, many or a class for expanded clones.

j_call: TRBJ2-7
d_call: -
v_call: TRBV19
clone_size: -
cdr3_aa: CASSRRFQGLYEQYF
cdr3_nt: TGTGCCAGTAGCCGTCGTTTTCAGGGGCTATACGAGCAGTACTTC

j_call: TRBJ1-4
d_call: TRBD1
v_call: TRBV18
clone_size: -
cdr3_aa: CASSPRQGILEKLFF
cdr3_nt: TGTGCCAGCTCACCTCGACAGGGTATATTGGAAAAACTGTTTTTT

j_call: TRBJ1-3
d_call: -
v_call: TRBV4-1
clone_size: -
cdr3_aa: CASSLRSGVGNTIYF
cdr3_nt: TGCGCCAGCAGCCTCAGGAGCGGGGTCGGAAACACCATATATTTT

j_call: TRBJ2-7
d_call: TRBD1
v_call: TRBV19
clone_size: -
cdr3_aa: CASSNRGRDEQYF
cdr3_nt: TGTGCCAGTAGCAACAGGGGGCGCGACGAGCAGTACTTC

j_call: TRBJ2-2
d_call: TRBD2
v_call: TRBV4-2
clone_size: -
cdr3_aa: CASSQEGVAGDVSGELFF
cdr3_nt: TGTGCCAGCAGCCAAGAGGGGGTAGCGGGAGACGTATCCGGGGAGCTGTTTTTT

j_call: TRBJ2-5
d_call: TRBD1
v_call: TRBV10-3
clone_size: once
cdr3_aa: CAISEGTGQETQYF
cdr3_nt: TGTGCCATCAGTGAGGGGACAGGGCAAGAGACCCAGTACTTC

j_call: TRBJ1-1
d_call: TRBD1
v_call: TRBV18
clone_size: few
cdr3_aa: CASSLSDRVNTEAFF
cdr3_nt: TGTGCCAGCTCACTCTCCGACAGGGTGAACACTGAAGCTTTCTTT

j_call: TRBJ2-2
d_call: TRBD1
v_call: TRBV19
clone_size: -
cdr3_aa: CASNPDRGVKTGELFF
cdr3_nt: TGTGCCAGTAACCCGGACAGGGGGGTAAAAACCGGGGAGCTGTTTTTT

j_call: TRBJ2-1
d_call: -
v_call: TRBV10-1
clone_size: -
cdr3_aa: CASSRGLYNEQFF
cdr3_nt: TGCGCCAGCTCGCGGGGGCTTTACAATGAGCAGTTCTTC

j_call: TRBJ1-2
d_call: -
v_call: TRBV11-2
clone_size: many
cdr3_aa: CASSLDLGGMNGYTF
cdr3_nt: TGTGCCAGCAGCTTAGATCTAGGGGGTATGAATGGCTACACCTTC

j_call: TRBJ2-3
d_call: -
v_call: TRBV24-1
clone_size: -
cdr3_aa: CATSAGGPDTQYF
cdr3_nt: TGTGCCACCAGTGCCGGAGGCCCAGATACGCAGTATTTT

j_call: TRBJ2-2
d_call: -
v_call: TRBV27
clone_size: -
cdr3_aa: CASSPLGLRGKGAGELFF
cdr3_nt: TGTGCCAGCAGCCCCCTGGGCTTGCGGGGAAAGGGAGCCGGGGAGCTGTTTTTT

j_call: TRBJ2-7
d_call: -
v_call: TRBV4-1
clone_size: few
cdr3_aa: CASSPPGGRDEQYF
cdr3_nt: TGCGCCAGCAGCCCCCCCGGCGGTCGCGACGAGCAGTACTTC

j_call: TRBJ2-2
d_call: -
v_call: TRBV18
clone_size: -
cdr3_aa: CASSPPTGTGELFF
cdr3_nt: TGTGCCAGCTCACCCCCAACCGGCACCGGGGAGCTGTTTTTT

j_call: TRBJ2-6
d_call: -
v_call: TRBV3-1/TRBV3-2
clone_size: -
cdr3_aa: CASSLTSRSGANVLTF
cdr3_nt: TGTGCCAGCAGCCTTACTTCTCGCTCTGGGGCCAACGTCCTGACTTTC

j_call: TRBJ1-1
d_call: TRBD1
v_call: TRBV7-9
clone_size: -
cdr3_aa: CASRTGANTEAFF
cdr3_nt: TGTGCCAGCAGGACAGGGGCGAACACTGAAGCTTTCTTT

j_call: TRBJ1-4
d_call: -
v_call: TRBV11-2
clone_size: -
cdr3_aa: CASSPGGGLNEKLFF
cdr3_nt: TGTGCCAGCAGCCCTGGGGGGGGCCTTAATGAAAAACTGTTTTTT

j_call: TRBJ1-1
d_call: -
v_call: TRBV7-2
clone_size: -
cdr3_aa: CASSRGITEAFF
cdr3_nt: TGTGCCAGCTCCCGGGGGATCACTGAAGCTTTCTTT

j_call: TRBJ1-2
d_call: -
v_call: TRBV6-5
clone_size: -
cdr3_aa: CASTSRGRVPYGYTF
cdr3_nt: TGTGCCAGCACCTCCCGGGGTAGGGTGCCCTATGGCTACACCTTC

j_call: TRBJ1-1
d_call: -
v_call: TRBV6-5
clone_size: -
cdr3_aa: CASSLAGFVNTEAFF
cdr3_nt: TGTGCCAGCAGTTTGGCGGGTTTCGTGAACACTGAAGCTTTCTTT

j_call: TRBJ1-4
d_call: TRBD1
v_call: TRBV11-2
clone_size: once
cdr3_aa: CASSLSTGGLFF
cdr3_nt: TGTGCCAGCAGCCTTTCTACAGGGGGACTGTTTTTT

j_call: TRBJ2-7
d_call: -
v_call: TRBV6-5
clone_size: -
cdr3_aa: CASSYSSGVSEQYF
cdr3_nt: TGTGCCAGCAGTTACAGTTCGGGAGTCTCCGAGCAGTACTTC

j_call: TRBJ2-7
d_call: TRBD1
v_call: TRBV11-2
clone_size: -
cdr3_aa: CASSHLRETGRSEQYF
cdr3_nt: TGTGCCAGCAGCCATCTCCGTGAGACAGGGAGAAGCGAGCAGTACTTC

j_call: TRBJ1-3
d_call: TRBD1
v_call: TRBV5-5
clone_size: -
cdr3_aa: CASSLAGTETGNTIYF
cdr3_nt: TGTGCCAGCAGCTTGGCGGGGACAGAGACTGGAAACACCATATATTTT

j_call: TRBJ2-7
d_call: TRBD2
v_call: TRBV4-1
clone_size: -
cdr3_aa: CASSQAPGLAVYEQYF
cdr3_nt: TGCGCCAGCAGCCAGGCACCGGGACTAGCGGTTTACGAGCAGTACTTC

j_call: TRBJ1-1
d_call: TRBD1
v_call: TRBV28
clone_size: -
cdr3_aa: CASSLQAGGTAFF
cdr3_nt: TGTGCCAGCAGCCTCCAGGCAGGGGGCACAGCTTTCTTT